Listed below are T cell receptor beta chains from one sample, sequenced in a study of OX40 agonist ivuxolimab in advanced cancers. Assay used: immunoSEQ multiplex PCR; TCRdb lists only in-frame clones, some missing. The table includes 53,000 or so clones, 86% detected once. Sequenced material: CD4+ or CD8+ T cells sorted from blood, taken in a trial of the OX40 agonist ivuxolimab. The source of these receptors is an adult with an advanced solid tumor such as melanoma, head and neck, liver or kidney cancer. The CDR3 runs from the conserved cysteine through the conserved F or W. A D gene is named only where the DNA matches it firmly. The size of a clone is reported for some rows only, either as once, few or many, or as a class for expanded clones.

TRBV29-1,TRBJ1-1,14,-,-,CSVEWRLSNTEAFF,TGCAGCGTTGAATGGAGATTATCGAACACTGAAGCTTTCTTT
TRBV7-2,TRBJ1-2,15,once,-,CASSLAPGLGNGYTF,TGTGCCAGCAGCTTAGCCCCTGGTTTGGGGAATGGCTACACCTTC
TRBV6-5,TRBJ2-3,15,-,-,CASTNAGLRTDTQYF,TGTGCCAGCACCAACGCTGGCTTGCGCACAGATACGCAGTATTTT
TRBV29-1,TRBJ2-3,14,-,TRBD2,CSVESGVSTDTQYF,TGCAGCGTCGAAAGCGGGGTGAGCACAGATACGCAGTATTTT
TRBV27,TRBJ2-7,15,-,TRBD2,CASRLPQAGPYEQYF,TGTGCCAGCAGACTCCCCCAAGCGGGGCCCTACGAGCAGTACTTC
TRBV7-9,TRBJ1-3,16,few,-,CASSSLTGDSGNTIYF,TGTGCCAGCAGCTCCCTGACCGGGGATTCTGGAAACACCATATATTTT
TRBV7-9,TRBJ2-7,12,few,-,CASSLEPYEQYF,TGTGCCAGCAGCTTAGAACCCTACGAGCAGTACTTC
TRBV10-2,TRBJ2-7,15,-,-,CASSESGGANYEQYF,TGCGCCAGCAGTGAGTCGGGTGGGGCAAACTACGAGCAGTACTTC
TRBV27,TRBJ2-4,17,-,TRBD1,CASSRTGTGALKNIQYF,TGTGCCAGCAGTCGGACCGGGACAGGGGCCCTCAAAAACATTCAGTACTTC
TRBV7-9,TRBJ1-2,16,-,-,CASSLTGSTFNYGYTF,TGTGCCAGCAGCTTAACAGGTTCTACTTTTAACTATGGCTACACCTTC
TRBV6-1,TRBJ2-1,15,-,TRBD2,CASERGLAGSNEQFF,TGTGCCAGCGAGAGAGGACTAGCGGGATCTAATGAGCAGTTCTTC
TRBV29-1,TRBJ2-1,12,-,-,CSSQDRRNEQFF,TGCAGCTCTCAAGACAGGCGGAATGAGCAGTTCTTC
TRBV4-1,TRBJ1-4,13,-,-,CASSQDGNEKLFF,TGCGCCAGCAGCCAAGATGGGAATGAAAAACTGTTTTTT
TRBV27,TRBJ1-4,14,-,TRBD1,CASSMGQPNEKLFF,TGTGCCAGCAGTATGGGACAGCCGAATGAAAAACTGTTTTTT
TRBV7-9,TRBJ2-3,15,few,TRBD2,CASSPSSRETDTQYF,TGTGCCAGCAGCCCCTCTTCGCGGGAGACAGATACGCAGTATTTT
TRBV6-1,TRBJ2-3,13,-,TRBD1,CASKGAGTDTQYF,TGTGCCAGCAAGGGGGCCGGCACAGATACGCAGTATTTT
TRBV6-5,TRBJ1-3,13,-,-,CASSETIGNTIYF,TGTGCCAGCTCCGAAACTATCGGAAACACCATATATTTT
TRBV6-5,TRBJ1-1,15,-,TRBD1,CASSYSGQGDTEAFF,TGTGCCAGCAGTTACTCGGGACAGGGAGACACTGAGGCTTTCTTT
TRBV6-1,TRBJ2-7,13,-,TRBD1,CASSPDRVVEQYF,TGTGCCAGCAGCCCGGACAGGGTCGTCGAGCAGTACTTC
TRBV7-2,TRBJ2-2,15,-,-,CASGFAGANTGELFF,TGTGCCAGCGGTTTCGCCGGGGCAAACACCGGGGAGCTGTTTTTT
TRBV15,TRBJ2-7,16,few,TRBD1,CATSRARRGLSGEQYF,TGTGCCACCAGCAGAGCCCGCAGGGGGCTATCGGGAGAGCAGTACTTC
TRBV19,TRBJ2-2,14,-,TRBD1,CASRPGQGTGELFF,TGTGCCAGTAGACCGGGACAGGGGACCGGGGAGCTGTTTTTT